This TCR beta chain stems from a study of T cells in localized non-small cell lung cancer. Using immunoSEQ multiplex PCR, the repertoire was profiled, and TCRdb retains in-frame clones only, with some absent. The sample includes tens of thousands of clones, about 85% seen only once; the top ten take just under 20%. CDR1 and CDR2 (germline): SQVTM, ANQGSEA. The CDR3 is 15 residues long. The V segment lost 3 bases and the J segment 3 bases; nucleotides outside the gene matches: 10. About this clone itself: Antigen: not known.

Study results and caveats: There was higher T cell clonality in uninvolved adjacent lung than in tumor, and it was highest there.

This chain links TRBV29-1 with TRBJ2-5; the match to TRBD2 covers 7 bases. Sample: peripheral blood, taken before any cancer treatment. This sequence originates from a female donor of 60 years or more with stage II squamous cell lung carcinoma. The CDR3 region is CSVDGARRGEETQYF. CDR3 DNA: TGCAGCGTTGATGGGGCAAGACGGGGGGAAGAGACCCAGTACTTC. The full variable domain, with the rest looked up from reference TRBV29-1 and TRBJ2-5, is SAVISQKPSRDICQRGTSLTIQCQVDSQVTMMFWYRQQPGQSLTLIATANQGSEATYESGFVIDKFPISRPNLTFSTLTVSNMSPEDSSIYLCSVDGARRGEETQYFGPGTRLLVL.